These 25 T cell receptor beta chains were all obtained from the same sample, sequenced in a study of blood T cell repertoires in COVID-19. The repertoire was sequenced with immunoSEQ multiplex PCR; TCRdb's copy has only in-frame clones and lacks some. The sample has 200,000 to 250,000 clones; less than 90% are singletons. Sequences were obtained from PBMCs or T cells enriched from blood (not recorded which). The receptors were gathered from a woman aged 40-49 years who had recovered from COVID-19.

The rearrangement links TRBV9 to TRBJ1-4; 7 bases are shared with TRBD1. The junction had 10 bases not matched to a gene; V was cut back by 3 bases and J by 8 bases. Germline assignment: CDR1 SGDLS and CDR2 YYNGEE. This CDR3 is built from 15 residues. CDR3 in amino acids: CASSERTGGNEKLFF. In DNA, the CDR3 is TGTGCCAGCAGCGAAAGGACAGGCGGAAACGAAAAACTGTTTTTT. The variable domain in full, completed from reference TRBV9 and TRBJ1-4, reads DSGVTQTPKHLITATGQRVTLRCSPRSGDLSVYWYQQSLDQGLQFLIQYYNGEERAKGNILERFSAQQFPDLHSELNLSSLELGDSALYFCASSERTGGNEKLFFGSGTQLSVL.

CDR3: CASSPARQGNTIYF. In DNA, the CDR3 is TGTGCCAGCAGCCCCGCGCGGCAAGGAAACACCATATATTTT. The chain recombines TRBV7-8 with TRBJ1-3; no definite D call. Trimming stripped 5 bases from V and 4 bases from J, with 12 bases between. Germline CDR1 reads SGHVS; CDR2 reads FQNEAQ. The CDR3 contains 14 residues.

This clone appeared once. The chain uses TRBV5-1 and TRBJ2-7, with 9 nucleotides matching TRBD2. The CDR3 is 16 amino acids. Germline V gene lookup returns CDR1 SGHRS and CDR2 YFSETQ. The V gene end was trimmed by 5 bases and the J gene end by 2 bases; junction bases not matched to a gene: 11. The CDR3 reads CASSYGLAKTPYEQYF. The DNA of the CDR3 is TGCGCCAGCAGTTACGGACTAGCGAAAACGCCCTACGAGCAGTACTTC.

This clone was seen once. The chain couples TRBV7-2 to TRBJ2-3; the D gene is possibly TRBD2 (5 bases). The ends were cut back, 1 base at V and 8 bases at J, with 10 bases in the middle. This CDR3 comprises 13 residues. Per germline, CDR1 SGHTA and CDR2 FQGNSA. For the CDR3, the DNA is TGTGCCAGCAGCTTAGGGGCTAGCACTACGCAGTATTTT. Its translation: CASSLGASTTQYF.

The chain joins TRBV5-6 to TRBJ1-2; D is perhaps TRBD1 (6 bases). Germline CDR1 is SGHDT and CDR2 is YYEEEE. The CDR3 runs to 16 residues. Trimming stripped 5 bases from V and 8 bases from J, with 25 bases between. The CDR3 region is CASSFLGVTRGAGYTF. The CDR3 DNA sequence: TGTGCCAGCAGTTTCCTGGGTGTGACTCGGGGGGCCGGCTACACCTTC.

Turning to this clone: A junction end diverges from the germline sequence, so it may reflect a read error. The V gene is TRBV30, the J gene TRBJ2-2; TRBD2 matches at 7 bases. Germline CDR1 is GTSNPN and CDR2 is SVGIG (reference sequence). The CDR3 runs 15 residues. This CDR3 is CACYGRESYSGEPFF. Here the CDR3 DNA reads TGTGCCTGTTATGGGCGGGAGAGTTACTCCGGGGAGCCGTTTTTT.

The rearrangement joins TRBV28 to TRBJ2-2; possibly TRBD1 for D (6 bases). The CDR3 is 16 amino acids. V lost 6 bases, J lost 0 bases, and 14 bases lay in between. CDR1 MDHEN and CDR2 SYDVKM come from the germline V gene. The CDR3 sequence: CASSPETGTNTGELFF. As DNA, the CDR3 is TGTGCCAGCAGCCCGGAGACAGGCACGAACACCGGGGAGCTGTTTTTT.

This rearrangement joins TRBV29-1 to TRBJ1-2; TRBD1 aligns across 10 bases. This CDR3 region has 14 residues. Germline-derived CDR1 and CDR2 are SQVTM and ANQGSEA. Trimming cost V 4 bases and J 3 bases; bases outside gene matches: 5. In DNA form, the CDR3 reads TGCAGCGTTGGTGGAGGGACAGGGGACTATGGCTACACCTTC. Protein product: CSVGGGTGDYGYTF.

J is TRBJ1-6 and V is TRBV28, with TRBD1 identical over 8 bases. V was clipped by 3 bases and J by 7 bases; unmatched bases: 2. This CDR3 is 14 amino acids long. In germline, CDR1 is MDHEN, CDR2 SYDVKM. CDR3 sequence: CASSFAGGNSPLHF. Here the CDR3 DNA reads TGTGCCAGCAGTTTTGCAGGGGGCAATTCACCCCTCCACTTT.

The chain has TRBV5-1 and TRBJ2-7; TRBD1 aligns across 11 bases. The CDR3 totals 15 residues. CDR1 SGHRS and CDR2 YFSETQ come from the germline V gene. With V trimmed by 0 bases and J by 4 bases, 3 bases remained unmatched. The CDR3 nucleotides read TGCGCCAGCAGCTTGGTGGGGACAGGGGGGTACGAGCAGTACTTC. It encodes CASSLVGTGGYEQYF. The full variable domain, its missing parts supplied by reference TRBV5-1 and TRBJ2-7, is KAGVTQTPRYLIKTRGQQVTLSCSPISGHRSVSWYQQTPGQGLQFLFEYFSETQRNKGNFPGRFSGRQFSNSRSEMNVSTLELGDSALYLCASSLVGTGGYEQYFGPGTRLTVT.

On this clone: The junction shows a germline mismatch at one end, possibly a read error. V gene TRBV3-1 (or the pseudogene TRBV3-2) combines with J gene TRBJ2-3, with 7 bases matching TRBD2. Germline lookup yields CDR1 LGHDT and CDR2 YNNKEL (reference sequence). This CDR3 spans 18 amino acids. CDR3 sequence reads: CASSEEEASGTATDTQYF. DNA of the CDR3: TGTGCCAGCAGCGAAGAAGAGGCTAGCGGCACTGCCACAGATACGCAGTATTTT.

In this sample, this clone turned up a few times. The chain uses TRBV7-9 and TRBJ2-7; no clear D. Looked up from germline, CDR1 is SEHNR and CDR2 is FQNEAQ (reference sequence). V was clipped by 6 bases and J by 0 bases, with 15 bases between them. The CDR3 sequence is 15 residues long. CDR3: CASSRFRSNSYEQYF. The CDR3 DNA follows: TGTGCCAGCAGTCGTTTTCGGAGCAACTCCTACGAGCAGTACTTC.

Comments on this clone: A read error may account for a junction end that differs from germline. The same CDR3 also results from other DNA sequences found in this sample. The V gene is TRBV18, the J gene TRBJ1-2; a weak D match, TRBD1 (5 bases). Germline lookup yields CDR1 KGHSH and CDR2 LQKENI. The CDR3 extends over 12 amino acids. The CDR3 DNA sequence: TGTGCTAGCTCACACAGGAGTTATGGCTACACCTTC. This codes for CASSHRSYGYTF.

The chain recombines TRBV11-3 with TRBJ2-2; 8 nucleotides agree with TRBD2. This CDR3 comprises 17 residues. J lost 7 bases, V lost 4 bases, and 14 bases had no gene match. Germline V CDR1 and CDR2: SGHNT, YENEEA. CDR3 loop: CASSSPLTGGPNGELFF. The CDR3 DNA reads as TGTGCCAGCAGCTCCCCCCTTACGGGAGGGCCGAACGGGGAGCTGTTTTTT.

The V call is TRBV2, the J call TRBJ1-2; a possible D gene is TRBD1 (5 bases). CDR3 length: 12 amino acids. In germline, CDR1 is SNHLY, CDR2 FYNNEI. V was clipped by 7 bases and J by 2 bases, with 8 bases between them. The CDR3 coding sequence is TGTGCCAGCACTTGGGGCAACTATGGCTACACCTTC. Protein product: CASTWGNYGYTF.

The rearrangement links TRBV27 to TRBJ2-1, with D maybe TRBD2 (6 bases). The germline V gene encodes CDR1 MNHEY and CDR2 SMNVEV (reference sequence). The CDR3 contains 15 residues. V dropped 3 bases and J dropped 4 bases, with 13 bases sitting between them. The CDR3 reads CASSLSGVGYNEQFF. The CDR3 DNA follows: TGTGCCAGCAGTTTGTCGGGGGTCGGTTACAATGAGCAGTTCTTC.

This clone appeared a single time. The genes are TRBV29-1 and TRBJ2-7; 11 bases align to TRBD1. CDR1 SQVTM and CDR2 ANQGSEA come from the germline V gene. This CDR3 is 12 amino acids long. Unmatched junction bases numbered 2, after V lost 4 bases and J lost 6 bases. DNA for the CDR3: TGCAGCGTTGGGGACAGGGGGGGCGAGCAGTACGTC. It codes for CSVGDRGGEQYV.

This clone was observed a handful of times. The V gene is TRBV7-8, the J gene TRBJ1-2; TRBD1 aligns across 7 bases. V lost 2 bases to trimming and J lost 5 bases; unmatched junction nucleotides: 14. Germline V gene data show CDR1 as SGHVS and CDR2 as FQNEAQ. CDR3 length equals 17 residues. In DNA form, the CDR3 reads TGTGCCAGCAGCTTAAACGGCGGATGGGACAGTGCGTATGGCTACACCTTC. It encodes CASSLNGGWDSAYGYTF.

CDR3 sequence reads: CASRIDRGIGWDQPQHF. Written as DNA, the CDR3 is TGTGCCAGCAGGATAGACAGGGGAATAGGATGGGATCAGCCCCAGCATTTT. J is TRBJ1-5 and V is TRBV28; 8 bases align to TRBD1. CDR1 MDHEN and CDR2 SYDVKM come from the germline V gene. V dropped 6 bases and J dropped 5; count of bases not matched to a gene: 15. The CDR3 has 17 amino acids.

This chain connects TRBV19 to TRBJ1-5; D unresolved. Trimming took off 2 bases at V and 0 bases at J, with 8 bases between the two ends. The germline gives CDR1 LNHDA, CDR2 SQIVND (reference sequence). The CDR3 is 15 residues long. The CDR3 loop reads CASSITFNSNQPQHF. CDR3 coding DNA: TGTGCCAGTAGTATAACTTTTAATAGCAATCAGCCCCAGCATTTT.

This chain joins TRBV29-1 and TRBJ2-3; 7 bases align to TRBD2. Unmatched junction bases numbered 15, after V lost 4 bases and J lost 5 bases. Germline CDR1 SQVTM, CDR2 ANQGSEA. This CDR3 region has 16 residues. The CDR3 here is CSVGGTGLGGVDTQYF. For the CDR3, the DNA is TGCAGCGTTGGGGGGACCGGTCTGGGAGGGGTAGATACGCAGTATTTT.

DNA for the CDR3: TGTGCCAGCAGTCCCGGGACTAGCGGAAACATTCAGTACTTC. Protein sequence: CASSPGTSGNIQYF. This chain links TRBV6-2 or TRBV6-3 with TRBJ2-4; 11 nucleotides match TRBD2. The CDR3 runs to 14 residues. Germline V gives CDR1 MNHEY, CDR2 SVGEGT. The junction had 3 bases not matched to a gene; V was cut back by 5 bases and J by 6 bases.

This chain connects TRBV30 to TRBJ1-2; tentative D call: TRBD1 (5 bases). The CDR3 spans 13 residues. The V end was cut by 0 bases, the J end by 8 bases, with 13 bases between. CDR1 and CDR2 (germline): GTSNPN, SVGIG (reference sequence). In nucleotides, the CDR3 is TGTGCCTGGAGTGTACGACCCGGGGGGGGCTACACCTTC. This encodes CAWSVRPGGGYTF.

The chain links TRBV7-9 to TRBJ1-2; TRBD1 matches at 10 bases. The CDR3 has 16 residues. In germline, CDR1 is SEHNR, CDR2 FQNEAQ (reference sequence). V shed 4 bases, J shed 7 bases, and the junction held 12 bases outside the gene matches. The CDR3 sequence is CASSYDRGLSPGGYTF. The CDR3 DNA reads as TGTGCCAGCAGCTACGACAGGGGGCTCAGCCCAGGTGGCTACACCTTC.

A single count supports this clone. V gene TRBV7-8 combines with J gene TRBJ2-3; 8 bases match TRBD2. Germline V lookup: CDR1 SGHVS, CDR2 FQNEAQ. This CDR3 contains 15 residues. V was pared by 2 bases and J by 3 bases, with 4 bases of the junction left unmatched. This CDR3 reads CASSLKAGVTDTQYF. CDR3 nucleotide sequence: TGTGCCAGCAGCTTAAAAGCGGGAGTTACAGATACGCAGTATTTT.